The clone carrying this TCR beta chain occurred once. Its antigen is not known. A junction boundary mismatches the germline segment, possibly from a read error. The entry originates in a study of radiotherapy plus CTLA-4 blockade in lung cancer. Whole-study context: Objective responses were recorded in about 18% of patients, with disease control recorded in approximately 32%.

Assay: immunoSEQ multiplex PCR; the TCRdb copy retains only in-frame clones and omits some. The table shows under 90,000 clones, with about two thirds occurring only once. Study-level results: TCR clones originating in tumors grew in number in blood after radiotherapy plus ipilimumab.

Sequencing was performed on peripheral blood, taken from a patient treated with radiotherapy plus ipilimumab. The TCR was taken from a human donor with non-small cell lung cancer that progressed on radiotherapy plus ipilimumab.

The CDR3: CASSTYRDTEVFF. The CDR3 DNA follows: TGTGCCAGTAGTACCTACAGGGACACTGAAGTTTTCTTT. The gene calls are TRBV19 and TRBJ1-1; the D gene is possibly TRBD1 (6 bases). This CDR3 contains 13 residues. The germline V gene has CDR1 LNHDA and CDR2 SQIVND (reference sequence). Supplemented by reference TRBV19 and TRBJ1-1, the full variable domain reads DGGITQSPKYLFRKEGQNVTLSCEQNLNHDAMYWYRQDPGQGLRLIYYSQIVNDFQKGDIAEGYSVSREKKESFPLTVTSAQKNPTAFYLCASSTYRDTEVFFGQGTRLTVV.